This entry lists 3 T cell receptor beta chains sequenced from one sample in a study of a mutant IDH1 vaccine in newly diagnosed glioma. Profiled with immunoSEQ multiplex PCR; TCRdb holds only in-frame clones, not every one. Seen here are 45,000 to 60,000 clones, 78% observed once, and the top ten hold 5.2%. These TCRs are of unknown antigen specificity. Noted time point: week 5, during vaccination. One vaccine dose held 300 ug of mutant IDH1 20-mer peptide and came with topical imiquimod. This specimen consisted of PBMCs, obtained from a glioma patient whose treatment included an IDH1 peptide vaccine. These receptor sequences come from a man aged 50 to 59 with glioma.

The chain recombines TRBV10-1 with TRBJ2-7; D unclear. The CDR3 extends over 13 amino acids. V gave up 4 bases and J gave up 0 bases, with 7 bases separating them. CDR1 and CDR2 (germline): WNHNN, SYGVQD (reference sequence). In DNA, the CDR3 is TGCGCCAGCAGTGGTCCGAGCTCCTACGAGCAGTACTTC. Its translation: CASSGPSSYEQYF.

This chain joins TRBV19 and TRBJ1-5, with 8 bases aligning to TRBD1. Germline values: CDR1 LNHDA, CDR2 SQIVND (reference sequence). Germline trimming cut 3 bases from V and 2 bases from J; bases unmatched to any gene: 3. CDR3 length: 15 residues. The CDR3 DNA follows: TGTGCCAGTAGTATTGACAGGGGAGGCAATCAGCCCCAGCATTTT. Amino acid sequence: CASSIDRGGNQPQHF.

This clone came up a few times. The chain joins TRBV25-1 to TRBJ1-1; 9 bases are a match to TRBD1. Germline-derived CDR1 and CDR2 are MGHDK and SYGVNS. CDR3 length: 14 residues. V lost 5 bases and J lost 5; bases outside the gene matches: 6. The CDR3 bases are TGTGCCAGCAGTTATACAGGGGGCCGGACTGAAGCTTTCTTT. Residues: CASSYTGGRTEAFF.